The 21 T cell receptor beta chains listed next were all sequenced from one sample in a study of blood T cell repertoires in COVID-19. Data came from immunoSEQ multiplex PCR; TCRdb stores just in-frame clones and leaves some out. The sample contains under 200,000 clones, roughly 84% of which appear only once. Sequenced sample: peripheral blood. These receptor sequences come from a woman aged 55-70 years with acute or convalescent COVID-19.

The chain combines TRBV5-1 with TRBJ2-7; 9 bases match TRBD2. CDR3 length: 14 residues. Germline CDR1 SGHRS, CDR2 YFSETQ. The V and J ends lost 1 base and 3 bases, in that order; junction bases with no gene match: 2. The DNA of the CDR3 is TGCGCCAGCAGCTTGAGCGGGGGGAACTACGAGCAGTACTTC. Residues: CASSLSGGNYEQYF.

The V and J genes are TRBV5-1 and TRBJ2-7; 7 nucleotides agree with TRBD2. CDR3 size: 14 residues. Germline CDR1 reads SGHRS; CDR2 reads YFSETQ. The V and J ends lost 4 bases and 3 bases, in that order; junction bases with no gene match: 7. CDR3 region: CASSPGTNNYEQYF. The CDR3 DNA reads TGCGCCAGCAGCCCCGGGACTAACAACTACGAGCAGTACTTC.

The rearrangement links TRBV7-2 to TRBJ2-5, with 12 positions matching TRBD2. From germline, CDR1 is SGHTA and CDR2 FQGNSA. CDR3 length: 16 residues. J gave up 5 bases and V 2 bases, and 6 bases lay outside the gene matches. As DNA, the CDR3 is TGTGCCAGCAGCTTACGTTCTAGCGGGGGGGCGGAGACCCAGTACTTC. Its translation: CASSLRSSGGAETQYF.

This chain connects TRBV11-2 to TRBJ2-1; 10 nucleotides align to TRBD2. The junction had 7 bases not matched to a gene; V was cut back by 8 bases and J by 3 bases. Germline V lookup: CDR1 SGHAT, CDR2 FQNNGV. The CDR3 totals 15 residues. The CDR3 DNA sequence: TGTGCCAGCGGCTCTCAGCGGGGGGGCTACAATGAGCAGTTCTTC. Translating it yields CASGSQRGGYNEQFF.

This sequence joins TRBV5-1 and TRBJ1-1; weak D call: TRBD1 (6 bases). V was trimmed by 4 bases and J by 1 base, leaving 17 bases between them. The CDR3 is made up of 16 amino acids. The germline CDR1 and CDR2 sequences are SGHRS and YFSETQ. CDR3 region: CASSPEGGTPNTEAFF. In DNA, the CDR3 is TGCGCCAGCAGCCCCGAGGGGGGGACCCCGAACACTGAAGCTTTCTTT.

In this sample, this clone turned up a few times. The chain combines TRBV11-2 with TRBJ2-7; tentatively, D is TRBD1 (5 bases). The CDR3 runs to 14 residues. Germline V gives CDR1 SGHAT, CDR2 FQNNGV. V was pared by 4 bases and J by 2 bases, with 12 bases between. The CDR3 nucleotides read TGTGCCAGCAGCTATCAAGGGGAAACCTACGAGCAGTACTTC. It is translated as CASSYQGETYEQYF.

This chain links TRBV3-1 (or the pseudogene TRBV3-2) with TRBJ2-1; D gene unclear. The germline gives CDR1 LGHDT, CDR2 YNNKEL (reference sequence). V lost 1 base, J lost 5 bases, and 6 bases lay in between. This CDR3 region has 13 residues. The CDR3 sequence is CASSQVVNNEQFF. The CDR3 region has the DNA TGTGCCAGCAGCCAAGTAGTCAACAATGAGCAGTTCTTC.

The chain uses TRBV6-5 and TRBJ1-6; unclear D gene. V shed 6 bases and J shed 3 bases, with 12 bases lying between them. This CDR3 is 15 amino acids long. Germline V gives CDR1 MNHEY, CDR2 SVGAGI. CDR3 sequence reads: CASRQPGVYNSPLHF. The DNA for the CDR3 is TGTGCCAGCAGGCAACCCGGGGTCTATAATTCACCCCTCCACTTT.

CDR3 DNA: TGTGCCAGCAGACAGGGGACCCAACGGAACACTGAAGCTTTCTTT. Protein sequence: CASRQGTQRNTEAFF. The gene calls are TRBV6-5 and TRBJ1-1; 7 nucleotides match TRBD1. The CDR3 covers 15 residues. Germline assignment: CDR1 MNHEY and CDR2 SVGAGI. V dropped 6 bases and J dropped 1; count of bases not matched to a gene: 8.

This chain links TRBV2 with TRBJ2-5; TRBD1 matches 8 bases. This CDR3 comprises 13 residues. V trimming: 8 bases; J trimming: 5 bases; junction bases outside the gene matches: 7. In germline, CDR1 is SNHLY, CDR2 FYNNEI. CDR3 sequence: CASGQGVLETQYF. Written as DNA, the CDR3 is TGTGCCAGCGGACAGGGTGTTTTGGAGACCCAGTACTTC.

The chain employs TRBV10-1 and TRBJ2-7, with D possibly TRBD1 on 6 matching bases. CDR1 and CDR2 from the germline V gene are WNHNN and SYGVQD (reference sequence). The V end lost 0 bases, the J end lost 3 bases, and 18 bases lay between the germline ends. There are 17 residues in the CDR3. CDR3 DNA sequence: TGCGCCAGCAGTGAGTCTCTCCCCACAGGGTCCGACTACGAGCAGTACTTC. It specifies CASSESLPTGSDYEQYF.

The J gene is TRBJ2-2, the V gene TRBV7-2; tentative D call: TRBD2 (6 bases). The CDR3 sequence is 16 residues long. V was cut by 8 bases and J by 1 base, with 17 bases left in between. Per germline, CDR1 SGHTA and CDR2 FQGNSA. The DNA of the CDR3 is TGTGCCAGCGGAGGAAGGGCGGGGTGGAACACCGGGGAGCTGTTTTTT. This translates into CASGGRAGWNTGELFF.

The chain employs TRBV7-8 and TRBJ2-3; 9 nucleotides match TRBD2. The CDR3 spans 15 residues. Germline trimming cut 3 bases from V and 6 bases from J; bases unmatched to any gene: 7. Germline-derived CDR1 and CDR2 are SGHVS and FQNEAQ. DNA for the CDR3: TGTGCCAGCAGCTTGACAAGCGGGGGGCTCGATACGCAGTATTTT. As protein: CASSLTSGGLDTQYF.

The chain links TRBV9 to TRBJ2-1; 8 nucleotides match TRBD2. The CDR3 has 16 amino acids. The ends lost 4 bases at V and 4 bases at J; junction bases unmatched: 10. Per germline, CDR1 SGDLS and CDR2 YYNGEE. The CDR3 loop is CASSLTERGRYNEQFF. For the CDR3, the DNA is TGTGCCAGCAGCCTAACGGAGCGGGGGCGTTACAATGAGCAGTTCTTC.

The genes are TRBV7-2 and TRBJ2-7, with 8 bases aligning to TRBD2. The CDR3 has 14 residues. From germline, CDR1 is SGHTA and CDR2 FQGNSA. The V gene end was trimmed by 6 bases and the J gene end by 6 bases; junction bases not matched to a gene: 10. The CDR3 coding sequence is TGTGCCAGCAGGCTTACGGGGGGGGGCACCGAGCAGTACTTC. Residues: CASRLTGGGTEQYF.

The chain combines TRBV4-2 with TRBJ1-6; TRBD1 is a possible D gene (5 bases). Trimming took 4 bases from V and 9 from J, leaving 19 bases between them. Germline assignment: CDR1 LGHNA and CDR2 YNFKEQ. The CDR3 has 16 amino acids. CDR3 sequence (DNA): TGTGCCAGCAGCCCCCCTGGATCCACGGGGGGTTCACCCCTCCACTTT. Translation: CASSPPGSTGGSPLHF.

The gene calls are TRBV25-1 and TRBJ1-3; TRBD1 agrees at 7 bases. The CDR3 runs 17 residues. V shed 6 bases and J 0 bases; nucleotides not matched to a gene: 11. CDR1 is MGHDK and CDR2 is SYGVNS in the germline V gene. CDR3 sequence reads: CASRGSTGTLSGNTIYF. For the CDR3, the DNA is TGTGCCAGCAGGGGTTCGACAGGGACGCTCTCTGGAAACACCATATATTTT.

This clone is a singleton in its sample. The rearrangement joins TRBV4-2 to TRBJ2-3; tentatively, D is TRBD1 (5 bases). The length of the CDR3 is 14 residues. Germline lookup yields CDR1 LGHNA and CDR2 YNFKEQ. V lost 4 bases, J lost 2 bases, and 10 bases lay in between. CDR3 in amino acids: CASSPQGDTDTQYF. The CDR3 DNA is TGTGCCAGCAGCCCGCAGGGCGACACAGATACGCAGTATTTT.

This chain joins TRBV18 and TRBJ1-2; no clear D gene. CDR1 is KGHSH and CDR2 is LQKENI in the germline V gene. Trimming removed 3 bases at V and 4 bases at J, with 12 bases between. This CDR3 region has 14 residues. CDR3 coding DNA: TGTGCCAGCTCACCTGTGGAGGAAGGCTATGGCTACACCTTC. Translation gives CASSPVEEGYGYTF.

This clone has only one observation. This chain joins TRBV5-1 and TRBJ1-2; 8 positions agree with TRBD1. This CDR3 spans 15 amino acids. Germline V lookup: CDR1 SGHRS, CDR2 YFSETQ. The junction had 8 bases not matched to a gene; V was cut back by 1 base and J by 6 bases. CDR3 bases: TGCGCCAGCAGCTTGACCTTAGGACAGGGTGATGGCTACACCTTC. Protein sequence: CASSLTLGQGDGYTF.

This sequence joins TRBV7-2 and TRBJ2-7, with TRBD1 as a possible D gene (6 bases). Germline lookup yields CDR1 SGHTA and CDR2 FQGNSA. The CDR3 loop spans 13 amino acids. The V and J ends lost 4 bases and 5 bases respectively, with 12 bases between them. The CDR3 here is CASSYRALNEQYF. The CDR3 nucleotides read TGTGCCAGCAGCTACAGGGCTTTGAACGAGCAGTACTTC. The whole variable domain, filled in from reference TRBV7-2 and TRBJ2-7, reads GAGVSQSPSNKVTEKGKDVELRCDPISGHTALYWYRQSLGQGLEFLIYFQGNSAPDKSGLPSDRFSAERTGGSVSTLTIQRTQQEDSAVYLCASSYRALNEQYFGPGTRLTVT.